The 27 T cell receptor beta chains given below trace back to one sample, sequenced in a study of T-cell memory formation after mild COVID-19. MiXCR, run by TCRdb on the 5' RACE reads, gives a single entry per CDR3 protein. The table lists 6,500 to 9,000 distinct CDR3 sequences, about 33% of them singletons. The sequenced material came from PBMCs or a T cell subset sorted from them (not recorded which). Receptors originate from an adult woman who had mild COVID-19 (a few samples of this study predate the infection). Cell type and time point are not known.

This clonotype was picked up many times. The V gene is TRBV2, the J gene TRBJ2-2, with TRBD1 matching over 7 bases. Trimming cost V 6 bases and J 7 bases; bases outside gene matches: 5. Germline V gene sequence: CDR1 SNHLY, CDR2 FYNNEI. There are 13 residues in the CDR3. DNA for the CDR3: TGTGCCAGCAGGCGACAGGGCGGCGGGGAGCTGTTTTTT. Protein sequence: CASRRQGGGELFF.

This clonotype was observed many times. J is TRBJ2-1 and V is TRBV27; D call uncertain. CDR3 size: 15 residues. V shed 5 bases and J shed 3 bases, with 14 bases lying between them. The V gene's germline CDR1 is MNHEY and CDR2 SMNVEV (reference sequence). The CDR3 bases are TGTGCCAGCAGTCCGGGTTCGAGCGTCTACAATGAGCAGTTCTTC. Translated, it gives CASSPGSSVYNEQFF.

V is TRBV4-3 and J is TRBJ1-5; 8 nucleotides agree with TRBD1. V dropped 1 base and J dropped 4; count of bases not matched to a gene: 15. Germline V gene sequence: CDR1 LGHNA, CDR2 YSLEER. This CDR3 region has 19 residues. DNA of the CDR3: TGCGCCAGCAGCCAAGTGGGGAGGGACAGGAGACCACCAAATCAGCCCCAGCATTTT. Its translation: CASSQVGRDRRPPNQPQHF.

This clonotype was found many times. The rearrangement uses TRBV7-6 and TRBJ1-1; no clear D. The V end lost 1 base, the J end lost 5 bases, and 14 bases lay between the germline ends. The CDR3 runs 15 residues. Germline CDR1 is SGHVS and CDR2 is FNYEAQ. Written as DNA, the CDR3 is TGTGCCAGCAGCTTAGAGAAAGGCCCGGGGACTGAAGCTTTCTTT. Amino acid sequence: CASSLEKGPGTEAFF.

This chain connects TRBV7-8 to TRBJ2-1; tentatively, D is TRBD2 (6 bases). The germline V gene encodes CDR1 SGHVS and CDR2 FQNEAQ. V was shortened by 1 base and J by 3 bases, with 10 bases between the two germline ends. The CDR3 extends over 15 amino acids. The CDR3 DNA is TGTGCCAGCAGCTTAGACGGGAGTCGCTACAATGAGCAGTTCTTC. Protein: CASSLDGSRYNEQFF.

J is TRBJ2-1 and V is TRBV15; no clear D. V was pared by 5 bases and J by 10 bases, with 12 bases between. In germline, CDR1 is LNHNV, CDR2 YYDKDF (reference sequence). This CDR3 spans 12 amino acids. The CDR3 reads CATSPQLREQFF. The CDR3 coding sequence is TGTGCCACCAGCCCCCAGCTCCGCGAGCAGTTCTTC. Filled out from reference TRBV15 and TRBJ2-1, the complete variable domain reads DAMVIQNPRYQVTQFGKPVTLSCSQTLNHNVMYWYQQKSSQAPKLLFHYYDKDFNNEADTPDNFQSRRPNTSFCFLDIRSPGLGDTAMYLCATSPQLREQFFGPGTRLTVL.

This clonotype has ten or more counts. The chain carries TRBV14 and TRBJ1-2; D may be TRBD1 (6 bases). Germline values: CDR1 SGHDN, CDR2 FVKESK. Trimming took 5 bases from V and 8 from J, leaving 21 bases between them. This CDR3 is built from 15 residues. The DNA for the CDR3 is TGTGCCAGCAGCTTCCTCCGGACAGATCTCCGAGGCTACACCTTC. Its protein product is CASSFLRTDLRGYTF.

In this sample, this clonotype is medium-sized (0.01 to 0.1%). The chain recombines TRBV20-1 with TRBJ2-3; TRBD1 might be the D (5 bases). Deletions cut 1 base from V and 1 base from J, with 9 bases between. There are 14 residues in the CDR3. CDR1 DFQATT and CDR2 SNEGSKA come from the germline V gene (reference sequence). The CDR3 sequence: CSARVGRGTDTQYF. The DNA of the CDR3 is TGCAGTGCTAGAGTCGGCAGGGGCACAGATACGCAGTATTTT.

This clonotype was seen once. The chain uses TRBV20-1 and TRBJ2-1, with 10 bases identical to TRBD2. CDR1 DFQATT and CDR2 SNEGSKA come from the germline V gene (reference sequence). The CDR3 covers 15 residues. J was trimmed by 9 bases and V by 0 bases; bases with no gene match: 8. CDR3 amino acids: CSARDWLAGVGEQFF. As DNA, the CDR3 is TGCAGTGCTAGAGATTGGCTAGCGGGAGTGGGTGAGCAGTTCTTC.

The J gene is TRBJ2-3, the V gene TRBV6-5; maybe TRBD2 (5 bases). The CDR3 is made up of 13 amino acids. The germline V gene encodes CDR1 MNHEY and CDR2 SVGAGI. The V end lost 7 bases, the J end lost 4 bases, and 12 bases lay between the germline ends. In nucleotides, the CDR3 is TGTGCCAGCAAGGCAGACGGGGCAGATACGCAGTATTTT. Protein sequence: CASKADGADTQYF.

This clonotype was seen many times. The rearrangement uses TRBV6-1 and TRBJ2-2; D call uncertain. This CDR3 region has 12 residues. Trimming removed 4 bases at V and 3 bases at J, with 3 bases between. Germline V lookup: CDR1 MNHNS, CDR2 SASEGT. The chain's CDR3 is CASSGYTGELFF. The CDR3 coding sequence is TGTGCCAGCAGTGGGTACACCGGGGAGCTGTTTTTT.

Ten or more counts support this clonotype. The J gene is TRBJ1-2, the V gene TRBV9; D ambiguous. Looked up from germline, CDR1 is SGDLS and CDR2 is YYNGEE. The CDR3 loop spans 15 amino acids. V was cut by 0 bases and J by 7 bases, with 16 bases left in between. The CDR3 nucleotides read TGTGCCAGCAGCGTAGGGAAGGGAGTTCGTAGTGGCTACACCTTC. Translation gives CASSVGKGVRSGYTF.

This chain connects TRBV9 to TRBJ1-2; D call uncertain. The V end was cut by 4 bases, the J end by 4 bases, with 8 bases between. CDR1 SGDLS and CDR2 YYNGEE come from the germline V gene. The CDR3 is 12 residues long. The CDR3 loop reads CASSPPGYGYTF. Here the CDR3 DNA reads TGTGCCAGCAGCCCACCGGGCTATGGCTACACCTTC.

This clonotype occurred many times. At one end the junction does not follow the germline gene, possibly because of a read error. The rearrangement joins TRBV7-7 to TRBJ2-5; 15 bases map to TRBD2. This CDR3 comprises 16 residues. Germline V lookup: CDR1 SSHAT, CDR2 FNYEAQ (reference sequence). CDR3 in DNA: TGTGCTAGCAGCTTAGGACTAGCGGGAGGGCAAGAGACCCAGTACTTC. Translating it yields CASSLGLAGGQETQYF.

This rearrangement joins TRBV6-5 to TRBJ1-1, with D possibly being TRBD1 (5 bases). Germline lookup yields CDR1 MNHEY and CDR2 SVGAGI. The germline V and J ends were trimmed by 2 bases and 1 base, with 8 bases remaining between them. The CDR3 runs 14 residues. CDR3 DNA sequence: TGTGCCAGCAGTTACGGGGCAACGAACACTGAAGCTTTCTTT. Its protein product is CASSYGATNTEAFF.

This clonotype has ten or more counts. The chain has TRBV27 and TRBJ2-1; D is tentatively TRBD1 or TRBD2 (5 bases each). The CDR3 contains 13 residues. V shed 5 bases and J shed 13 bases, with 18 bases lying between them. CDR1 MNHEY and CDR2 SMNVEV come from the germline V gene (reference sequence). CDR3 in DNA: TGTGCCAGCAGTCCTTCGGGACCCAGGAGACAGTTCTTC. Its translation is CASSPSGPRRQFF.

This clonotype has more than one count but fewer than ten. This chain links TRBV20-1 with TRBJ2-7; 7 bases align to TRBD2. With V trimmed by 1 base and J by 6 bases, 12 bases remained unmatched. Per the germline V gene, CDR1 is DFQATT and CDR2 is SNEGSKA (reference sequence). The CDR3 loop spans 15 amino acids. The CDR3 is CSARGGGGPYFEQYF. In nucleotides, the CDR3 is TGCAGTGCTAGAGGGGGGGGAGGGCCCTATTTCGAGCAGTACTTC.

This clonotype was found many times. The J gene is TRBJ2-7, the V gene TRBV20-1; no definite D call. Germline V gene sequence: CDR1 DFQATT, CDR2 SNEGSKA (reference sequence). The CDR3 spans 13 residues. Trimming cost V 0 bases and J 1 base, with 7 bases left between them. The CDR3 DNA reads TGCAGTGCTAGAGATCCCCTTTCCTACGAGCAGTACTTC. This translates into CSARDPLSYEQYF.

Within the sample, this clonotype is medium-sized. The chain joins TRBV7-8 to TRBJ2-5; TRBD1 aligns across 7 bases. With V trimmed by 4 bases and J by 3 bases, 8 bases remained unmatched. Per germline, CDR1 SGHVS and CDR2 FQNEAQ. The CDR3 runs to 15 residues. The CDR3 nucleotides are TGTGCCAGCAGCTCCAGCAGGGGGTATGAAGAGACCCAGTACTTC. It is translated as CASSSSRGYEETQYF.

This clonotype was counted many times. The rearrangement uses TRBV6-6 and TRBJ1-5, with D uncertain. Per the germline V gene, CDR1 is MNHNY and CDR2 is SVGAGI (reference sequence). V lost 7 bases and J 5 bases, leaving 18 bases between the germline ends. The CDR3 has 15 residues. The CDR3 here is CASTNPASIHQPQHF. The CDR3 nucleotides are TGTGCCAGCACCAACCCGGCATCGATCCATCAGCCCCAGCATTTT.

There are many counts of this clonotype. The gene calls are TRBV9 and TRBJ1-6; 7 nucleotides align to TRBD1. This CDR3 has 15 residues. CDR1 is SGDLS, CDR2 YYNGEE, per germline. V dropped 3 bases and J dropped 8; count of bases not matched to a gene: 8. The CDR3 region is CASSGQGGDYSPLHF. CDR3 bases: TGTGCCAGCAGCGGACAGGGTGGGGACTATTCACCCCTCCACTTT. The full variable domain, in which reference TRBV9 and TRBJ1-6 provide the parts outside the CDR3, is DSGVTQTPKHLITATGQRVTLRCSPRSGDLSVYWYQQSLDQGLQFLIQYYNGEERAKGNILERFSAQQFPDLHSELNLSSLELGDSALYFCASSGQGGDYSPLHFGNGTRLTVT.

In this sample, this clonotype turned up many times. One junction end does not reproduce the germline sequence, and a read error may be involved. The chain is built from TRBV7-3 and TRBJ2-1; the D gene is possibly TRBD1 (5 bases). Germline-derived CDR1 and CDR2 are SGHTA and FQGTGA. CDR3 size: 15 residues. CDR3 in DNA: TGTGCCAGCAGCCATACAGGTAACTCCTACGATGAGCAGTTCTTC. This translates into CASSHTGNSYDEQFF.

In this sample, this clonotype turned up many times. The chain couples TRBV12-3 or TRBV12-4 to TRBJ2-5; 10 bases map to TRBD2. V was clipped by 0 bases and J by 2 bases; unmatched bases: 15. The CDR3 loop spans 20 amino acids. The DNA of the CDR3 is TGTGCCAGCAGTTTAGCGCGGATTAGCGGGAGGTTCAGAGAACAAGAGACCCAGTACTTC. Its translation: CASSLARISGRFREQETQYF.

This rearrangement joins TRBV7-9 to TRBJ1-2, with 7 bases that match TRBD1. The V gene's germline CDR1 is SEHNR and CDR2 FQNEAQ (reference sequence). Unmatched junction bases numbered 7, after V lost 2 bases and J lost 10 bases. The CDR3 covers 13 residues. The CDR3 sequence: CASSLPGQPYYTF. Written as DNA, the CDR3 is TGTGCCAGCAGCTTACCGGGACAGCCTTACTACACCTTC.

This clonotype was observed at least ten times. CDR3 in DNA: TGTGCCAGCAGTTCTCCGGACAGGGCCGTCCACGAGCAGTACTTC. This sequence encodes CASSSPDRAVHEQYF. The chain uses TRBV28 and TRBJ2-7; 8 nucleotides line up with TRBD1. This CDR3 contains 15 residues. With 4 bases clipped from V and 5 bases from J, the junction kept 10 bases outside the gene matches. Germline V CDR1 and CDR2: MDHEN, SYDVKM.

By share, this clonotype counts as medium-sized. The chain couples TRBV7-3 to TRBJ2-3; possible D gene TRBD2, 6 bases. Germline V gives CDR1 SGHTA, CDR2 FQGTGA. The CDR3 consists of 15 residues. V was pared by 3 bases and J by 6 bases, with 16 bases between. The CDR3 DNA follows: TGTGCCAGCAGCTTCGGGGCAGGCGCGGGGGATACGCAGTATTTT. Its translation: CASSFGAGAGDTQYF.

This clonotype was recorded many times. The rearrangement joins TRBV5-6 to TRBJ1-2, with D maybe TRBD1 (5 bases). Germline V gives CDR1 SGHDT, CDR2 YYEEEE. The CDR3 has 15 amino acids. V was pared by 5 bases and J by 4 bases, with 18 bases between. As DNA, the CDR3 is TGTGCCAGCAGGGCTACAGGCACCGGGGTCTATGGCTACACCTTC. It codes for CASRATGTGVYGYTF.